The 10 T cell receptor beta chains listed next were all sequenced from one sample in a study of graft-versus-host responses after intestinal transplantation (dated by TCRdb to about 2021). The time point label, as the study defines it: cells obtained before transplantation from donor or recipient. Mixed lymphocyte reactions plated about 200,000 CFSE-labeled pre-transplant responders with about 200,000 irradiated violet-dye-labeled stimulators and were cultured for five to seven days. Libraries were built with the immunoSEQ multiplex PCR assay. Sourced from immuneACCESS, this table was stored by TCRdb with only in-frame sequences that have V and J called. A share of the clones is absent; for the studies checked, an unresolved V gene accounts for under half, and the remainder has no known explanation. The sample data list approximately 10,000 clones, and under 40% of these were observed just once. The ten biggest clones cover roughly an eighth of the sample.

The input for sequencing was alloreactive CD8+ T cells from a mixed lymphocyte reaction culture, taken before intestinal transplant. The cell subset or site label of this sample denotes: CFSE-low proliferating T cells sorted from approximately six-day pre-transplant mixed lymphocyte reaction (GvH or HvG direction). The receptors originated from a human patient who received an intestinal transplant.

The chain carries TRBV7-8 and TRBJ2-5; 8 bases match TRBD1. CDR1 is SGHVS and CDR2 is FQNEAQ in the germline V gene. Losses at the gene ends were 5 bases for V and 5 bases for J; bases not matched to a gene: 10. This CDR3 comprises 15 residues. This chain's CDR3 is CASSTRAGGGETQYF. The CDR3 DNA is TGTGCCAGCAGCACCAGGGCAGGGGGCGGCGAGACCCAGTACTTC.

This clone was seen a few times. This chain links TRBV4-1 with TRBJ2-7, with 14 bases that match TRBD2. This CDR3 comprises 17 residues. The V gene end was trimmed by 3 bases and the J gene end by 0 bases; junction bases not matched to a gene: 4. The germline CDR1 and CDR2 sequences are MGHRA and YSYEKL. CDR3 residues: CASSQGLAGVSSYEQYF. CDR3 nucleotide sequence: TGCGCCAGCAGCCAGGGACTAGCGGGGGTTTCCTCCTACGAGCAGTACTTC.

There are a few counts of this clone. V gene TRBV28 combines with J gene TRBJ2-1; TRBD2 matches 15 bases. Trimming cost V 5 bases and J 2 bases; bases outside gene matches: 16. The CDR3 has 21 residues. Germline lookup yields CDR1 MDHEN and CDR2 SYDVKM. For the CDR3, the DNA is TGTGCCAGCAGTCTCATTATCGAGGGACTAGCGGGGGGAGCTGCCTACAATGAGCAGTTCTTC. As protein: CASSLIIEGLAGGAAYNEQFF.

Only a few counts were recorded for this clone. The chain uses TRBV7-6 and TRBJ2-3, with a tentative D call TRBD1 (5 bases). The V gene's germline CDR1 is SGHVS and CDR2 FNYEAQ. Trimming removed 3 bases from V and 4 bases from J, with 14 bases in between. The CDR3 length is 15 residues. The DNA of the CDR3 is TGTGCCAGCAGCTTTTGGGTTAGGGGCGCAGATACGCAGTATTTT. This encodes CASSFWVRGADTQYF.

In nucleotides, the CDR3 is TGTGCCAGCAGCGTGGGGACTAGCGGTGCCTACGAGCAGTACTTC. Residues: CASSVGTSGAYEQYF. The genes are TRBV9 and TRBJ2-7; 11 bases line up with TRBD2. V was pared by 2 bases and J by 2 bases, with 3 bases of the junction left unmatched. There are 15 residues in the CDR3. CDR1 SGDLS and CDR2 YYNGEE come from the germline V gene.

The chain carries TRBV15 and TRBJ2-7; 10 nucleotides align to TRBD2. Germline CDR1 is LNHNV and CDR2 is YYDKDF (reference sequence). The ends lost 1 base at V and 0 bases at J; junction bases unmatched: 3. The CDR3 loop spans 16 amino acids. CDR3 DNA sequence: TGTGCCACCAGCAGAGGGACTAGCGGAAGCTCCTACGAGCAGTACTTC. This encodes CATSRGTSGSSYEQYF.

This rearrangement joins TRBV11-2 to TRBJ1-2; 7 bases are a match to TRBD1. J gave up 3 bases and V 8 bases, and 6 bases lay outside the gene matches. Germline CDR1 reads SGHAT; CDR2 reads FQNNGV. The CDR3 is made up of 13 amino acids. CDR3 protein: CASGTGTDYGYTF. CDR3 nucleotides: TGTGCCAGCGGAACCGGGACAGACTATGGCTACACCTTC.

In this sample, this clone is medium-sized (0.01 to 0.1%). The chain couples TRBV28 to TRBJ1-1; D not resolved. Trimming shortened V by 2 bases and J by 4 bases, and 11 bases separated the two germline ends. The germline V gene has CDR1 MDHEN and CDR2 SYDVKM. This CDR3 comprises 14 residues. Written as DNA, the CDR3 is TGTGCCAGCAGTTTAGACCCCGGAGGCACTGAAGCTTTCTTT. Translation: CASSLDPGGTEAFF. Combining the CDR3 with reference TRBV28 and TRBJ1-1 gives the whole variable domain DVKVTQSSRYLVKRTGEKVFLECVQDMDHENMFWYRQDPGLGLRLIYFSYDVKMKEKGDIPEGYSVSREKKERFSLILESASTNQTSMYLCASSLDPGGTEAFFGQGTRLTVV.

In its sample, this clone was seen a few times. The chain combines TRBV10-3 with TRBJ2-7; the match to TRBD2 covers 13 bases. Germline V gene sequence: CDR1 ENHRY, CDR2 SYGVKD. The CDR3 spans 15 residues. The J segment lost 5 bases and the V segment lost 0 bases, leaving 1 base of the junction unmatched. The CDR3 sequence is CAISESGTSGDEQYF. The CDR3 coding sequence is TGTGCCATCAGTGAGTCGGGGACTAGCGGGGACGAGCAGTACTTC.

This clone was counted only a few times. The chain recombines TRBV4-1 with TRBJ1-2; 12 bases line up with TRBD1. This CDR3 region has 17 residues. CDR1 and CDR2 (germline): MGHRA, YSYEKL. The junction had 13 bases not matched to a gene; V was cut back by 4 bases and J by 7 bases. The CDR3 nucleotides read TGCGCCAGCAGCCCCACCCGCTGGGGGGGACAGGGGGCTGGCTACACCTTC. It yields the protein CASSPTRWGGQGAGYTF.